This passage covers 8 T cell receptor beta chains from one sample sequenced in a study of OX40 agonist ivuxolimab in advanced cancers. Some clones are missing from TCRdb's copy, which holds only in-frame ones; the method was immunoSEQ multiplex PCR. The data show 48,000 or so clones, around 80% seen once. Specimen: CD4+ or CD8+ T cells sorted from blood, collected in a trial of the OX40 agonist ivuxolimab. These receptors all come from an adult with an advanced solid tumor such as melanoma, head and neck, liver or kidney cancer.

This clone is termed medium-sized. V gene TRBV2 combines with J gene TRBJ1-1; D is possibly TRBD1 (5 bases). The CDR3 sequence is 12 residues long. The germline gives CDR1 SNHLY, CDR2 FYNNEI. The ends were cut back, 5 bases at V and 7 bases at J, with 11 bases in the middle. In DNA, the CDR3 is TGTGCCAGCAGTCTCGGGACGGTTGAAGCTTTCTTT. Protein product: CASSLGTVEAFF.

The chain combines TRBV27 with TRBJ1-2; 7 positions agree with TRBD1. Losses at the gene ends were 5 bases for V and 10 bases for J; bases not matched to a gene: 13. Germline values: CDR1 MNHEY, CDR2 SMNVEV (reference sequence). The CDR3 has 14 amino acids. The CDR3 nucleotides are TGTGCCAGCAGTCCGCGAATCGCGACAGGGTACTACACCTTC. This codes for CASSPRIATGYYTF.

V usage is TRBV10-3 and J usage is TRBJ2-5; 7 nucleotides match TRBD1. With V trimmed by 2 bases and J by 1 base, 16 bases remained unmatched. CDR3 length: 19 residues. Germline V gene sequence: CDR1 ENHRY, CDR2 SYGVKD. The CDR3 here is CAISEPADRPDWIQETQYF. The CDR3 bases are TGTGCCATCAGTGAGCCCGCGGACAGGCCCGACTGGATCCAAGAGACCCAGTACTTC.

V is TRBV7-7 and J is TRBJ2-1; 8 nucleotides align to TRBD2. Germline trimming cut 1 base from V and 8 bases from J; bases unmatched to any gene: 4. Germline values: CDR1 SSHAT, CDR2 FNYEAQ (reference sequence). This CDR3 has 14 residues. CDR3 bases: TGTGCCAGCAGCTTAGGGCGGACTAGCCATGAGCAGTTCTTC. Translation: CASSLGRTSHEQFF.

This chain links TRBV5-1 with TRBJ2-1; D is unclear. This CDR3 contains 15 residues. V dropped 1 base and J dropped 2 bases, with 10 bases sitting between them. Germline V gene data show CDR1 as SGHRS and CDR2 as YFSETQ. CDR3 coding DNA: TGCGCCAGCAGCTTGATTCAGGCAACCTACAATGAGCAGTTCTTC. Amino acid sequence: CASSLIQATYNEQFF.

CDR3 bases: TGTGCCAGCAGTGGAGTTCTAGCGCGATACGAGCAGTACTTC. It translates to CASSGVLARYEQYF. The rearrangement joins TRBV6-1 to TRBJ2-7, with D tentatively TRBD2 (6 bases). V lost 4 bases and J lost 4, with 14 bases in between. This CDR3 is built from 14 residues. The germline gives CDR1 MNHNS, CDR2 SASEGT.

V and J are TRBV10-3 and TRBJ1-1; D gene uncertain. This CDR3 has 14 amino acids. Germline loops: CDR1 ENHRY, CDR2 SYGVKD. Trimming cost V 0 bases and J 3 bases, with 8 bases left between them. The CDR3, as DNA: TGTGCCATCAGTGAGTCGGGGAGGGACACTGAAGCTTTCTTT. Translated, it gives CAISESGRDTEAFF.

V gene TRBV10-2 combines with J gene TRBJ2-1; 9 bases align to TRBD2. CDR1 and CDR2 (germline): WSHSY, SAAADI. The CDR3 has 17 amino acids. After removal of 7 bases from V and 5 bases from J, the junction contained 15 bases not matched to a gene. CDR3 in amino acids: CASTSSSGRPLNNEQFF. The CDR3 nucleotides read TGCGCCAGCACTTCTTCCAGCGGGAGGCCTCTAAACAATGAGCAGTTCTTC.